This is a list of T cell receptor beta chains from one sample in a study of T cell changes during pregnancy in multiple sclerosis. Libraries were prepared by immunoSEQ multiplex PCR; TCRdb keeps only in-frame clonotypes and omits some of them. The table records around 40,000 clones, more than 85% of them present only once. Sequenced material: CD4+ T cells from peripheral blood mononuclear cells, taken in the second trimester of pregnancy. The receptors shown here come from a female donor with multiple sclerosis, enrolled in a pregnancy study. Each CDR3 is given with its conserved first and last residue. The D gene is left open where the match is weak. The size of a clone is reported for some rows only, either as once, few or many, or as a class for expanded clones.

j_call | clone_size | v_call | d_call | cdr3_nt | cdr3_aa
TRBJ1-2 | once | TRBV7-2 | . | TGTGCCAGCAGCTCCCCTTCTCGACAGGCCGCCAATTTCTATGGCTACACCTTC | CASSSPSRQAANFYGYTF
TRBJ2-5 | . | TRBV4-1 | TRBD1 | TGCGCCAGCAGCCAAGACCGCCGTACGGTCAGGGGGCCGGAGACCCAGTACTTC | CASSQDRRTVRGPETQYF
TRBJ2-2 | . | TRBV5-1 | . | TGCGCCAGCAGCTTGCCGTCCGTGAACACCGGGGAGCTGTTTTTT | CASSLPSVNTGELFF
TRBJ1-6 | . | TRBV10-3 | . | TGTGCCATCACCCAAAAAGGGGGTCAAGATTCACCCCTCCACTTT | CAITQKGGQDSPLHF
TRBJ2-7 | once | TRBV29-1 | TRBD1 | TGCAGCGCAGGACAGGGGGCCTACGAGCAGTACTTC | CSAGQGAYEQYF
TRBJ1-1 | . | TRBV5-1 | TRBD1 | TGCGCCAGCAGCTTGGTACAGGGGGAAGGGGACACTGAAGCTTTCTTT | CASSLVQGEGDTEAFF
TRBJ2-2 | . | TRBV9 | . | TGTGCCAGCAGCGTTGATAGCTGGGTTCCCGGGGAGCTGTTTTTT | CASSVDSWVPGELFF
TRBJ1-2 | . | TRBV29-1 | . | TGCAGCATGGGCGATAACTATGGCTACACCTTC | CSMGDNYGYTF
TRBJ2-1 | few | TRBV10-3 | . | TGTGCCATCAGTGACTCAGGGAATGAGCAGTTCTTC | CAISDSGNEQFF
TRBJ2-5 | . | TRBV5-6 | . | TGTGCCAGCAGCTTGATGGAGGAGACCCAGTACTTC | CASSLMEETQYF
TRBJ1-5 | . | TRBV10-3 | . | TGTGCCACCTCCACTGCGGAGAAAGATCAGCCCCAGCATTTT | CATSTAEKDQPQHF
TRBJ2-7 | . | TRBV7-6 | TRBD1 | TGTGCCAGCAGCGTATCTCCGGGACAGGGCTACGAGCAGTACTTC | CASSVSPGQGYEQYF
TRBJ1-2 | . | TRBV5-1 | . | TGCGCCAGCAGGAAGACAGTTGCGATCTATGGCTACACCTTC | CASRKTVAIYGYTF
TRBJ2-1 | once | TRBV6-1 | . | TGTGCCAGCAGTGAAGTCGGGTCTCACGACGGTGAGCAGTTCTTC | CASSEVGSHDGEQFF
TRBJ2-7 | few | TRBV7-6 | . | TGTGCCAGCGGAAACCCTTTCACGGGGAAGATGTACGAGCAGTACTTC | CASGNPFTGKMYEQYF
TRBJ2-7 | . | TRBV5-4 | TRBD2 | TGTGCCAGCAGCTACCTAGCGGGGAACGAGCAGTACTTC | CASSYLAGNEQYF
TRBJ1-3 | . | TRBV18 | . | TGTGCCAGCTCAGACACAGGTGCCGCTGGAAACACCATATATTTT | CASSDTGAAGNTIYF
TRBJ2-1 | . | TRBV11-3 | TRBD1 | TGTGCCAGCAGCTTGGGACAGGGCCGGAACAATGAGCAGTTCTTC | CASSLGQGRNNEQFF
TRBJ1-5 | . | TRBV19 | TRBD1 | TGTGCCAGTAGTATAGGTCCGGGACAGGGATCGCTTAGCAATCAGCCCCAGCATTTT | CASSIGPGQGSLSNQPQHF
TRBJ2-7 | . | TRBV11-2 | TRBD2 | TGTGCCAGCTCCTGGACTAGCTACGAGCAGTACTTC | CASSWTSYEQYF
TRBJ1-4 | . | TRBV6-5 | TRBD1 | TGTGCCAGCAGTTACCGGGGACAGGGGGCATACAAACTGTTTTTT | CASSYRGQGAYKLFF
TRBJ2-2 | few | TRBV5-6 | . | TGTGCCAGCAGCTTACAGGGAGGGGGCACCGGGGAGCTGTTTTTT | CASSLQGGGTGELFF
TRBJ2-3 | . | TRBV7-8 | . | TGTGCCAGCAGCTCCCCCTCCAGGGAGGCTACGCAGTATTTT | CASSSPSREATQYF
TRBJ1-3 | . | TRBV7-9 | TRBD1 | TGTGCCAGCAGCAGAGGGACAGGGGTTGGAAACACCATATATTTT | CASSRGTGVGNTIYF
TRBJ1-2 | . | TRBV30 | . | TGTGCCTGGAGTGTGTCAGGGGCGGATGGCTACACCTTC | CAWSVSGADGYTF
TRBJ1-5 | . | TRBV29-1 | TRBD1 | TGCAGCGCCAAGGGGGCGAATCAGCCCCAGCATTTT | CSAKGANQPQHF
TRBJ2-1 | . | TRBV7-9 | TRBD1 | TGTGCCAGCAGCTTGCAAGACAGGGTAGGCCTTAAGGGCGCTGAGCAGTTCTTC | CASSLQDRVGLKGAEQFF
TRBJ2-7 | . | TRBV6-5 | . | TGTGCCAGCAGGGACAGATACGAGCAGTACTTC | CASRDRYEQYF
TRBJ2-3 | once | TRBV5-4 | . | TGTGCCAGCAGCTTTTTTGGAGGATCGCACACAGATACGCAGTATTTT | CASSFFGGSHTDTQYF
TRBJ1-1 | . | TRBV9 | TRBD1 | TGTGCCAGCAGCGTGGGGACAGGGGGTGAAGCTTTCTTT | CASSVGTGGEAFF
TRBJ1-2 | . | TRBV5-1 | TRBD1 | TGCGCCAGCAGCTTGGGGGACAGTCCCTATGGCTACACCTTC | CASSLGDSPYGYTF
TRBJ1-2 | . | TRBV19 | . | TGTGCCAGTAGTTGGGGCAGGGGTATGGATGGCTACACCTTC | CASSWGRGMDGYTF
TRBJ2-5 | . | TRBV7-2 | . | TGTGCCAGCAGTCCGGGGTATATTCAAGAGACCCAGTACTTC | CASSPGYIQETQYF
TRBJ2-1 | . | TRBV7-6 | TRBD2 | TGTGCCAGCAGCTTAGAAGCGGGAGTTAACAATGAGCAGTTCTTC | CASSLEAGVNNEQFF
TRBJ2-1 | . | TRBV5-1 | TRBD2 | TGCGCCAGCAGCAAAGCTAGCGGGAGCTACAATGAGCAGTTCTTC | CASSKASGSYNEQFF
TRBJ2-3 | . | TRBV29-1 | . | TGCAGCGTTGAAGCGGCCGGAGGAACAGATACGCAGTATTTT | CSVEAAGGTDTQYF
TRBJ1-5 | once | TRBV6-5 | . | TGTGCCAGCAGTTACTCAGGGAGGGCGGGCAATCAGCCCCAGCATTTT | CASSYSGRAGNQPQHF
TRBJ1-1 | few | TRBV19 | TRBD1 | TGTGCCAGTAGGAGAAATGGACAGGGAAACACTGAAGCTTTCTTT | CASRRNGQGNTEAFF
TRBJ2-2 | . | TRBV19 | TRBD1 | TGTGCCAGTAAACAGGGGGCAGTGAACACCGGGGAGCTGTTTTTT | CASKQGAVNTGELFF
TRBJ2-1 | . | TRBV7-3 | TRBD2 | TGTGCCAGCAGCTTACACGGACTAGCGGGGCAAAATGAGCAGTTCTTC | CASSLHGLAGQNEQFF
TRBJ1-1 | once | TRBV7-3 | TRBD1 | TGTGCCAGCAGCCCGACAGGGGCGGACACTGAAGCTTTCTTT | CASSPTGADTEAFF
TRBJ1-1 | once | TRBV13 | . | TGTGCCAGCAGCCGGGGTATGGCTAATATGAACACTGAAGCTTTCTTT | CASSRGMANMNTEAFF
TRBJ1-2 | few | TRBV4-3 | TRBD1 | TGCGCCAGCAGCCAAGGGACAGGGGGGAACTATGGCTACACCTTC | CASSQGTGGNYGYTF
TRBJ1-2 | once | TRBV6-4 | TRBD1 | TGTGCCAGCAGTGACTCGGGACAGGGGCAGTATGGCTACACCTTC | CASSDSGQGQYGYTF
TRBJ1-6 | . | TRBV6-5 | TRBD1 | TGTGCCAGCAGTTACTCGAGGACAGGGGATTCACCCCTCCACTTT | CASSYSRTGDSPLHF
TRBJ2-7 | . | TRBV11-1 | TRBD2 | TGTGCCAGCAGCCCTCGATGGGCTAGCGGGAGTGCCTCCTACGAGCAGTACTTC | CASSPRWASGSASYEQYF
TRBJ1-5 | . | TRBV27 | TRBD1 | TGTGCCAGCAGTTTATCGACAGGGTGGAATCAGCCCCAGCATTTT | CASSLSTGWNQPQHF
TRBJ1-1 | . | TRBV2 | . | TGTGCCACGACCCGGGGCAGGGGAACTGAAGCTTTCTTT | CATTRGRGTEAFF
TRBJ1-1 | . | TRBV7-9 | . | TGTGCCAGCAGCCAGGGATCCCCTGAAGCTTTCTTT | CASSQGSPEAFF
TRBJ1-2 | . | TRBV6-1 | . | TGTGCCAGCAGTGCGTCCCAACCCCCCAACAGGGCCTATGGCTACACCTTC | CASSASQPPNRAYGYTF
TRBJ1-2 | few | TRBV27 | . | TGTGCCAGCAGCCCCGGGACACGGGGTGGCTATGGCTACACCTTC | CASSPGTRGGYGYTF
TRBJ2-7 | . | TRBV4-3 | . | TGCGCCAGCAGCCAAGTACTTGACAGGGACTTAGAGCAGTACTTC | CASSQVLDRDLEQYF
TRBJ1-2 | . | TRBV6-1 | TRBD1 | TGTGCCAGCAGTGACACCTCCGGGACAGGGACATATGGCTACACCTTC | CASSDTSGTGTYGYTF
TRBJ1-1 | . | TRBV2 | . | TGTGCCAGCAGTGAAGTAGACAGGTTATACACTGAAGCTTTCTTT | CASSEVDRLYTEAFF
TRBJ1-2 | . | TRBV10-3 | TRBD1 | TGTGCCATCAGCCCATTCCCCGGGACAGACTATGGCTACACCTTC | CAISPFPGTDYGYTF
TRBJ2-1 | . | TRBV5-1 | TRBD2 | TGCGCCAGCAGCTTGGCGGGACTAGCGGCCTACAATGAGCAGTTCTTC | CASSLAGLAAYNEQFF
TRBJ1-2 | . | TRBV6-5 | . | TGTGCCAGCAGTTATTTCCGGGGAAATGGCTACACCTTC | CASSYFRGNGYTF
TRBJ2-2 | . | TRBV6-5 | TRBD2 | TGTGCCAGCAGTTCCTCGGGACTAGCATCGGCAGGGGAGCTGTTTTTT | CASSSSGLASAGELFF